This T cell receptor (beta chain) stems from a study of blood T cells in healthy people across ages. The CDR3 sequence is 15 residues long. Germline V gene lookup returns CDR1 LGHNA and CDR2 YSLEER. The trim removed 5 bases at V and 3 bases at J, leaving 10 bases unmatched. A second PCR of roughly 6 to 12 cycles used a sample-barcoded 5' primer and a J-beta primer mix. Each CDR3 protein gets one entry after TCRdb re-called the 5' RACE reads with MiXCR. The table records roughly 1.5 million distinct CDR3 sequences, approximately 42% of them present only once. This TCR was sampled from a woman between 18 and 29 years old in good health. Sequenced material: blood. V is TRBV4-3 and J is TRBJ2-7; 7 bases fit TRBD1. The CDR3 nucleotides read TGCGCCAGCAGCACGGACAGGTCAGACATCTACGAGCAGTACTTC. It yields the protein CASSTDRSDIYEQYF.